A single sample is the source of the 31 T cell receptor beta chains below, sequenced in a study of T cells after yellow fever vaccination. Using its own MiXCR run on the 5' RACE reads, TCRdb lists one record per CDR3 protein. The repertoire consists of hundreds of thousands of distinct CDR3 sequences, with 6.2% occurring once and the leading ten covering approximately 15%. The specimen comprised PBMCs, sampled 5 days after the yellow fever booster vaccination. All receptors derive from a man aged 30 to 39 who received the YFV17D yellow fever vaccine.

This clonotype has a count of ten or more. The rearrangement links TRBV7-9 to TRBJ1-1; D is perhaps TRBD1 (5 bases). The ends were cut back, 5 bases at V and 0 bases at J, with 10 bases in the middle. The CDR3 sequence is 14 residues long. Germline lookup yields CDR1 SEHNR and CDR2 FQNEAQ (reference sequence). This CDR3 is CASSGTAMNTEAFF. CDR3 bases: TGTGCCAGCAGCGGGACCGCTATGAACACTGAAGCTTTCTTT. The complete variable domain, with remaining parts taken from reference TRBV7-9 and TRBJ1-1, reads DTGVSQNPRHKITKRGQNVTFRCDPISEHNRLYWYRQTLGQGPEFLTYFQNEAQLEKSRLLSDRFSAERPKGSFSTLEIQRTEQGDSAMYLCASSGTAMNTEAFFGQGTRLTVV.

This clonotype was detected many times. V usage is TRBV6-1 and J usage is TRBJ2-2, with TRBD2 matching 7 bases. V shed 5 bases, J shed 6 bases, and the junction held 3 bases outside the gene matches. The CDR3 is 13 residues long. Germline assignment: CDR1 MNHNS and CDR2 SASEGT. The DNA for the CDR3 is TGTGCCAGCAGTACACGGGAGGCCGGGGAGCTGTTTTTT. Encoded protein: CASSTREAGELFF.

The DNA of the CDR3 is TGTGCCAGCTCACCGCGGGACACTGTAGCCAAAAACATTCAGTACTTC. Its translation: CASSPRDTVAKNIQYF. The chain joins TRBV18 to TRBJ2-4; D is possibly TRBD1 or TRBD2 (6 bases each). CDR1 and CDR2 from the germline V gene are KGHSH and LQKENI. The CDR3 has 16 residues. V was trimmed by 3 bases and J by 0 bases, leaving 12 bases between them.

This clonotype was counted at least ten times. The chain employs TRBV3-1 and TRBJ2-1; D gene unclear. The CDR3 runs to 13 residues. Germline V gene data show CDR1 as LGHDT and CDR2 as YNNKEL (reference sequence). Trimming stripped 1 base from V and 6 bases from J, with 7 bases between. In DNA form, the CDR3 reads TGTGCCAGCAGCCAAGGGGTCCCCAATGAGCAGTTCTTC. The encoded protein is CASSQGVPNEQFF.

This clonotype has a handful of counts. The chain is built from TRBV10-3 and TRBJ1-3; D uncertain. This CDR3 spans 15 amino acids. Germline-derived CDR1 and CDR2 are ENHRY and SYGVKD. V was cut by 0 bases and J by 7 bases, with 13 bases left in between. The DNA for the CDR3 is TGTGCCATCAGTGAGTCGAACAAAGCCGGGAACACCATATATTTT. This codes for CAISESNKAGNTIYF.

The table lists this clonotype with a few counts. The chain employs TRBV20-1 and TRBJ2-7; TRBD2 matches at 10 bases. V dropped 6 bases and J dropped 2; count of bases not matched to a gene: 7. Germline V lookup: CDR1 DFQATT, CDR2 SNEGSKA (reference sequence). The CDR3 runs 14 residues. CDR3 DNA: TGCAGTGCCAGTTGGACTAGCGGTACCTACGAGCAGTACTTC. This encodes CSASWTSGTYEQYF.

This clonotype was seen only a few times. The genes are TRBV30 and TRBJ2-1; D might be TRBD1 (5 bases). The CDR3 consists of 12 residues. The germline gives CDR1 GTSNPN, CDR2 SVGIG (reference sequence). The ends were cut back, 3 bases at V and 6 bases at J, with 9 bases in the middle. The CDR3 nucleotides read TGTGCCTGGAGCAGGGTAGCCAATGAGCAGTTCTTC. Protein: CAWSRVANEQFF.

This clonotype was picked up a small number of times. CDR3 nucleotide sequence: TGCAGCGTTGATTCTAGAAGGCCCAGCTCCTACGAGCAGTACTTC. Amino acids: CSVDSRRPSSYEQYF. The chain has TRBV29-1 and TRBJ2-7; D ambiguous. The CDR3 totals 15 residues. Trimming removed 3 bases from V and 0 bases from J, with 15 bases in between. Germline CDR1 reads SQVTM; CDR2 reads ANQGSEA.

The rearrangement joins TRBV20-1 to TRBJ2-1, with D uncertain. The germline CDR1 and CDR2 sequences are DFQATT and SNEGSKA (reference sequence). Trimming removed 1 base from V and 7 bases from J, with 11 bases in between. The CDR3 totals 13 residues. CDR3: CSARVVSTNEQFF. In DNA form, the CDR3 reads TGCAGTGCTAGAGTAGTGTCTACAAATGAGCAGTTCTTC.

This clonotype was seen only a few times. CDR3 in DNA: TGTGCCAGCAGCTTAGGTCTTTTTCGGACGCTGAGCTCCTACGAGCAGTACTTC. Translating gives CASSLGLFRTLSSYEQYF. The chain has TRBV11-2 and TRBJ2-7; D not certain. Between the trimmed V and J ends, which lost 1 base and 0 bases, there was a span of 19 bases. The germline V gene has CDR1 SGHAT and CDR2 FQNNGV. The CDR3 length is 18 residues.

In its sample, this clonotype was seen a few times. The chain links TRBV20-1 to TRBJ2-5, with D hard to call. Germline CDR1 reads DFQATT; CDR2 reads SNEGSKA (reference sequence). The V end was cut by 3 bases, the J end by 5 bases, with 13 bases between. CDR3 size: 13 residues. In nucleotides, the CDR3 is TGCAGTGCTAGTACTGGGGATGCGGAGACCCAGTACTTC. Encoded protein: CSASTGDAETQYF.

This clonotype was found many times. The V and J genes are TRBV29-1 and TRBJ2-2; TRBD2 matches at 10 bases. Per the germline V gene, CDR1 is SQVTM and CDR2 is ANQGSEA. The CDR3 contains 16 residues. V shed 2 bases, J shed 4 bases, and the junction held 7 bases outside the gene matches. The CDR3 DNA sequence: TGCAGCGTTGAAAGGACCAGCGGGAGGGGCACCGGGGAGCTGTTTTTT. Encoded protein: CSVERTSGRGTGELFF.

The chain joins TRBV14 to TRBJ2-5; tentative D call: TRBD1 (6 bases). Germline V gene lookup returns CDR1 SGHDN and CDR2 FVKESK. The length of the CDR3 is 15 residues. V gave up 4 bases and J gave up 4 bases, with 16 bases separating them. CDR3 region: CASSLRTLGGETQYF. DNA for the CDR3: TGTGCCAGCAGCCTACGGACGCTAGGGGGAGAGACCCAGTACTTC.

This clonotype was detected ten times or more. This chain uses TRBV4-3 with TRBJ1-2; maybe TRBD1 (6 bases). V lost 0 bases and J lost 4, with 12 bases in between. The CDR3 totals 15 residues. Germline loops: CDR1 LGHNA, CDR2 YSLEER. CDR3 loop: CASSQDRGQTYGYTF. DNA of the CDR3: TGCGCCAGCAGCCAAGATCGGGGGCAGACCTATGGCTACACCTTC.

This clonotype was detected only a few times. The chain employs TRBV3-1 and TRBJ2-1, with 7 bases identical to TRBD2. Unmatched junction bases numbered 8, after V lost 2 bases and J lost 1 base. CDR1 is LGHDT and CDR2 is YNNKEL in the germline V gene (reference sequence). This CDR3 is built from 17 residues. CDR3 nucleotides: TGTGCCAGCAGCCAAACGAAGCCACTAGCGTCCTACAATGAGCAGTTCTTC. This translates into CASSQTKPLASYNEQFF.

This clonotype showed up many times. The chain couples TRBV3-1 to TRBJ1-1, with D perhaps matching TRBD1 (5 bases). This CDR3 is 12 amino acids long. The V end lost 4 bases, the J end lost 10 bases, and 13 bases lay between the germline ends. Germline CDR1 LGHDT, CDR2 YNNKEL (reference sequence). The CDR3 DNA is TGTGCCAGCAGCCGGGGCAGGATGGGAGCTTTCTTT. The encoded protein is CASSRGRMGAFF.

This clonotype has a handful of counts. The CDR3: CASSLENRGNSPLHF. CDR3 bases: TGCGCCAGCAGCTTGGAGAACAGGGGTAATTCACCCCTCCACTTT. This chain joins TRBV5-1 and TRBJ1-6; the match to TRBD1 covers 7 bases. The CDR3 sequence is 15 residues long. Germline CDR1 reads SGHRS; CDR2 reads YFSETQ. V shed 0 bases and J 6 bases; nucleotides not matched to a gene: 3.

This clonotype appeared a few times. CDR3 sequence reads: CASSVTGGSKNIQYF. CDR3 DNA sequence: TGTGCCAGTAGTGTAACAGGGGGCTCCAAAAACATTCAGTACTTC. This chain uses TRBV19 with TRBJ2-4; 9 bases agree with TRBD1. Germline trimming cut 5 bases from V and 2 bases from J; bases unmatched to any gene: 4. Looked up from germline, CDR1 is LNHDA and CDR2 is SQIVND (reference sequence). This CDR3 is 15 amino acids long.

This clonotype came up many times. The chain recombines TRBV29-1 with TRBJ2-5, with D uncertain. Germline CDR1 and CDR2: SQVTM and ANQGSEA. The CDR3 has 10 amino acids. With 4 bases removed from V and 5 bases from J, the gap between germline ends came to 5 bases. The CDR3 coding sequence is TGCAGCGTTGTTCGGGAGACCCAGTACTTC. Translation gives CSVVRETQYF.

The chain employs TRBV20-1 and TRBJ2-3; D uncertain. V lost 0 bases and J 3 bases, leaving 16 bases between the germline ends. The V gene's germline CDR1 is DFQATT and CDR2 SNEGSKA (reference sequence). The CDR3 extends over 16 amino acids. The CDR3 DNA reads as TGCAGTGCTAGAGATCCTGGTGGGCCCCGGACAGATACGCAGTATTTT. Its translation: CSARDPGGPRTDTQYF.

The chain has TRBV4-3 and TRBJ2-3; D gene unclear. The CDR3 spans 16 residues. V lost 4 bases to trimming and J lost 4 bases, with 18 bases between them. Germline V gene lookup returns CDR1 LGHNA and CDR2 YSLEER. CDR3 in amino acids: CASSRRTGELADTQYF. The CDR3 coding sequence is TGCGCCAGCAGCCGTAGGACCGGAGAGTTAGCAGATACGCAGTATTTT.

J is TRBJ2-1 and V is TRBV5-1, with D tentatively TRBD1 (6 bases). Trimming removed 0 bases from V and 10 bases from J, with 20 bases in between. The CDR3 length is 16 residues. Germline CDR1 and CDR2: SGHRS and YFSETQ. This chain's CDR3 is CASSLDGGPPDVEQFF. DNA of the CDR3: TGCGCCAGCAGCTTGGATGGGGGCCCCCCTGACGTGGAGCAGTTCTTC.

This clonotype was seen only once. Mismatch with germline at one junction end may stem from a read error. The chain carries TRBV30 and TRBJ2-3, with 7 bases identical to TRBD1. Germline V gives CDR1 GTSNPN, CDR2 SVGIG (reference sequence). CDR3 length: 15 amino acids. CDR3 nucleotides: TGTGCCTGGAGTTACCGGGACAGAGACACAGATACGCAGTGTTTT. Translated: CAWSYRDRDTDTQCF.

The chain combines TRBV7-2 with TRBJ2-3; the match to TRBD2 covers 13 bases. Germline V gene sequence: CDR1 SGHTA, CDR2 FQGNSA. This CDR3 contains 15 residues. V lost 2 bases, J lost 11 bases, and 7 bases stayed unmatched. The CDR3 DNA sequence: TGTGCCAGCAGCTTAATTCCAGGACTAGCGGGAGTGCAGTATTTT. As protein: CASSLIPGLAGVQYF. Full variable domain (rest looked up from reference TRBV7-2 and TRBJ2-3): GAGVSQSPSNKVTEKGKDVELRCDPISGHTALYWYRQSLGQGLEFLIYFQGNSAPDKSGLPSDRFSAERTGGSVSTLTIQRTQQEDSAVYLCASSLIPGLAGVQYFGPGTRLTVL.

This clonotype showed up many times. This chain connects TRBV5-1 to TRBJ2-5; possible D gene TRBD1, 6 bases. Trimming took 2 bases from V and 3 from J, leaving 11 bases between them. The length of the CDR3 is 14 residues. Looked up from germline, CDR1 is SGHRS and CDR2 is YFSETQ. The CDR3 region is CASSFGDKKETQYF. In DNA, the CDR3 is TGCGCCAGCAGCTTTGGGGACAAAAAAGAGACCCAGTACTTC.

This clonotype appeared a few times. This sequence joins TRBV21-1 and TRBJ2-2; the DNA was not used to check the table's D call, TRBD2. TRBV21-1 is a known pseudogene. The CDR3 sequence is 20 residues long. In DNA form, the CDR3 reads TGTGCCAGCAGCAAAGGCCCTCAGGCGGGAGACCCATTGAACACCGGGGAGCTGTTTTTT. Protein: CASSKGPQAGDPLNTGELFF.

Remarks on this clonotype: At one end, the junction sequence differs from germline, possibly due to a read error. The chain has TRBV20-1 and TRBJ2-1; weak D call: TRBD2 (5 bases). This CDR3 is 12 amino acids long. Germline V gene lookup returns CDR1 DFQATT and CDR2 SNEGSKA (reference sequence). Here the CDR3 DNA reads TGCGGTGCTAGCTCTAGCCGCTTAGAGCAGTTCTTC. It encodes CGASSSRLEQFF.

About this clonotype: A read error may produce the germline difference seen at one junction end. The V and J genes are TRBV12-3 or TRBV12-4 and TRBJ2-2; no reliable D call. The CDR3 consists of 17 residues. The chain's CDR3 is CACSLNFGIANTGELFF. CDR3 DNA: TGTGCCTGCAGTTTAAATTTCGGCATCGCGAACACCGGGGAGCTGTTTTTT.

This chain links TRBV20-1 with TRBJ2-1; D assignment may be TRBD1 or TRBD2 (5 bases each). Germline V CDR1 and CDR2: DFQATT, SNEGSKA (reference sequence). The CDR3 has 15 residues. V was shortened by 4 bases and J by 0 bases, with 13 bases between the two germline ends. CDR3 nucleotide sequence: TGCAGTGCTACCCGCAGGGAGACCTCCTACAATGAGCAGTTCTTC. Translating gives CSATRRETSYNEQFF.

This clonotype came up a few times. The V gene is TRBV20-1, the J gene TRBJ2-1; D not certain. Germline CDR1 DFQATT, CDR2 SNEGSKA (reference sequence). This CDR3 contains 13 residues. Trimming removed 7 bases from V and 2 bases from J, with 12 bases in between. CDR3 sequence: CSGKAATYNEQFF. Written as DNA, the CDR3 is TGCAGTGGAAAGGCTGCAACCTACAATGAGCAGTTCTTC.

This clonotype was seen more than once but under ten times. This chain links TRBV7-9 with TRBJ2-1; D is perhaps TRBD1 (5 bases). The germline V and J ends were trimmed by 4 bases and 2 bases, with 12 bases remaining between them. Germline loops: CDR1 SEHNR, CDR2 FQNEAQ (reference sequence). The CDR3 totals 15 residues. The CDR3 bases are TGTGCCAGCAGCTCACTCCTCAGGGCCTACAATGAGCAGTTCTTC. This translates into CASSSLLRAYNEQFF. The variable domain in full, with the rest retrieved from reference TRBV7-9 and TRBJ2-1, is DTGVSQNPRHKITKRGQNVTFRCDPISEHNRLYWYRQTLGQGPEFLTYFQNEAQLEKSRLLSDRFSAERPKGSFSTLEIQRTEQGDSAMYLCASSSLLRAYNEQFFGPGTRLTVL.